Shown below are 25 T cell receptor beta chains from a single sample sequenced in a study of read filtering for tumor transcriptome and immune sequencing. The library was built from about 0.4 ug RNA with molecular barcoded adaptors for alpha/delta and beta/gamma chains. TCRdb re-analysed the reads in MiXCR, keeping a single row per CDR3 protein. Among over 80,000 distinct CDR3 sequences listed, 9% to 15% were seen once. The specimen was a population of CD138-negative cells sorted from bone marrow. These receptors were taken from a donor at least 40 years old with multiple myeloma.

The J gene is TRBJ2-3, the V gene TRBV9, with D hard to call. This CDR3 spans 13 amino acids. Trimming shortened V by 4 bases and J by 2 bases, and 8 bases separated the two germline ends. Germline CDR1 is SGDLS and CDR2 is YYNGEE. The CDR3 nucleotides read TGTGCCAGCAGCAAGAGCTTCACAGATACGCAGTATTTT. It specifies CASSKSFTDTQYF.

This clonotype was seen repeatedly, ten times or more. The V and J genes are TRBV5-1 and TRBJ2-3; D possibly corresponds to TRBD1 (6 bases). This CDR3 has 16 amino acids. Deletions cut 2 bases from V and 2 bases from J, with 15 bases between. Germline CDR1 SGHRS, CDR2 YFSETQ. The DNA of the CDR3 is TGCGCCAGCAGCTTCCTTGTAAGGGACATCACAGATACGCAGTATTTT. Translated: CASSFLVRDITDTQYF.

This clonotype was seen ten or more times. This chain links TRBV5-1 with TRBJ2-1; no clear D gene. The CDR3 has 14 amino acids. Germline assignment: CDR1 SGHRS and CDR2 YFSETQ. V shed 4 bases and J shed 8 bases, with 16 bases lying between them. CDR3: CASSLDLVEDEQFF. The CDR3, as DNA: TGCGCCAGCAGCCTTGACCTGGTTGAGGATGAGCAGTTCTTC.

This clonotype was observed at least ten times. This chain connects TRBV6-1 to TRBJ2-1; D is undetermined. CDR1 is MNHNS and CDR2 is SASEGT in the germline V gene. Trimming took 9 bases from V and 4 from J, leaving 16 bases between them. The CDR3 is made up of 14 amino acids. This CDR3 is CASTTATTYNEQFF. The CDR3 DNA follows: TGTGCCAGTACCACCGCCACGACTTACAATGAGCAGTTCTTC.

Sample share makes this clonotype medium-sized. V is TRBV29-1 and J is TRBJ2-7; 11 bases align to TRBD1. The CDR3 sequence is 14 residues long. The ends lost 4 bases at V and 3 bases at J; junction bases unmatched: 5. Germline V gives CDR1 SQVTM, CDR2 ANQGSEA. The CDR3 sequence is CSVAGDRGFYEQYF. CDR3 DNA sequence: TGCAGCGTTGCAGGGGACAGGGGGTTCTACGAGCAGTACTTC.

This clonotype showed up many times. This chain connects TRBV28 to TRBJ2-5; the D gene is possibly TRBD1 (6 bases). There are 14 residues in the CDR3. Between the trimmed V and J ends, which lost 2 bases and 3 bases, there was a span of 10 bases. The germline gives CDR1 MDHEN, CDR2 SYDVKM. The CDR3 loop reads CASSLLDSKETQYF. For the CDR3, the DNA is TGTGCCAGCAGTTTACTGGACAGCAAAGAGACCCAGTACTTC.

This clonotype was seen only a few times. A clone one base away is much larger, so this may be a read error. This chain connects TRBV2 to TRBJ2-7; D might be TRBD1 (5 bases). The CDR3 length is 13 residues. Germline CDR1 reads SNHLY; CDR2 reads FYNNEI. For the CDR3, the DNA is TGTGCCAGCAGTTTAGACAGTTCCTGCGAGCAGTACTTC. Translating gives CASSLDSSCEQYF.

This clonotype showed up many times. The CDR3 here is CASSRRPDTQYF. The CDR3 bases are TGTGCCAGCAGCCGTCGACCAGATACGCAGTATTTT. The chain joins TRBV3-1 to TRBJ2-3; D is undetermined. Germline CDR1 reads LGHDT; CDR2 reads YNNKEL (reference sequence). V shed 4 bases and J shed 4 bases, with 6 bases lying between them. This CDR3 comprises 12 residues.

This clonotype showed up many times. The V call is TRBV29-1, the J call TRBJ2-7; 7 positions match TRBD1. CDR1 is SQVTM, CDR2 ANQGSEA, per germline. V shed 2 bases and J 3 bases; nucleotides not matched to a gene: 7. The CDR3 is 14 amino acids. Written as DNA, the CDR3 is TGCAGCGTTGAAAAGGGCCAGGGGGACTACGAGCAGTACTTC. Translated: CSVEKGQGDYEQYF.

At least ten counts were recorded for this clonotype. The CDR3 here is CASSGGGDNQPQHF. CDR3 sequence (DNA): TGTGCCAGCAGTGGAGGGGGAGACAATCAGCCCCAGCATTTT. The V gene is TRBV9, the J gene TRBJ1-5; a weak D match, TRBD1 (6 bases). The CDR3 consists of 14 residues. Trimming pared 5 bases from V and 3 bases from J, leaving 12 bases between. The V gene's germline CDR1 is SGDLS and CDR2 YYNGEE.

The sample holds many counts of this clonotype. CDR3 amino acids: CASSLEDRALEDTQYF. DNA for the CDR3: TGCGCCAGCAGTCTAGAGGACAGGGCCCTCGAGGATACGCAGTATTTT. V usage is TRBV23-1 and J usage is TRBJ2-3, with TRBD1 matching over 8 bases. TRBV23-1 is designated an ORF whose function remains uncertain. Losses at the gene ends were 4 bases for V and 6 bases for J; bases not matched to a gene: 12. The length of the CDR3 is 16 residues.

This clonotype was picked up many times. This chain uses TRBV5-1 with TRBJ2-1; D remains ambiguous. CDR3 size: 13 residues. Trimming removed 4 bases from V and 6 bases from J, with 11 bases in between. Germline V gives CDR1 SGHRS, CDR2 YFSETQ. The CDR3: CASSPSASNEQFF. CDR3 nucleotides: TGCGCCAGCAGCCCCTCAGCTAGCAATGAGCAGTTCTTC. The full variable domain, its missing parts supplied by reference TRBV5-1 and TRBJ2-1, is KAGVTQTPRYLIKTRGQQVTLSCSPISGHRSVSWYQQTPGQGLQFLFEYFSETQRNKGNFPGRFSGRQFSNSRSEMNVSTLELGDSALYLCASSPSASNEQFFGPGTRLTVL.

This clonotype was recorded many times. V and J are TRBV30 and TRBJ2-1; 8 positions match TRBD2. V trimming: 0 bases; J trimming: 9 bases; junction bases outside the gene matches: 10. Germline assignment: CDR1 GTSNPN and CDR2 SVGIG (reference sequence). CDR3 size: 15 residues. Written as DNA, the CDR3 is TGTGCCTGGAGTGTACTGGGGACTAGTACCAGTGAGCAGTTCTTC. This gives the protein CAWSVLGTSTSEQFF.

This clonotype was observed many times. The V gene is TRBV5-1, the J gene TRBJ2-7; D uncertain. The CDR3 runs to 13 residues. V was trimmed by 5 bases and J by 3 bases, leaving 12 bases between them. Germline CDR1 SGHRS, CDR2 YFSETQ. The CDR3 here is CASRRELVYEQYF. The CDR3 DNA is TGCGCCAGCAGGCGTGAGCTTGTCTACGAGCAGTACTTC.

This clonotype was observed a handful of times. The rearrangement uses TRBV27 and TRBJ2-7; TRBD1 matches at 10 bases. CDR1 is MNHEY and CDR2 is SMNVEV in the germline V gene (reference sequence). J lost 4 bases, V lost 8 bases, and 5 bases had no gene match. The CDR3 runs 13 residues. The CDR3 nucleotides are TGTGCCAGCGGGACAGGGGCTGGATACGAGCAGTACTTC. It specifies CASGTGAGYEQYF.

This clonotype was seen repeatedly, ten times or more. The chain joins TRBV12-3 or TRBV12-4 to TRBJ2-1; TRBD2 aligns across 10 bases. The CDR3 contains 22 residues. Unmatched junction bases numbered 22, after V lost 5 bases and J lost 0 bases. The CDR3 region has the DNA TGTGCCAGCAGTCCCCGGTGGGTGCCCGGACTAGCGGAGAGGAGCTCCTACAATGAGCAGTTCTTC. It specifies CASSPRWVPGLAERSSYNEQFF.

This clonotype was counted many times. This chain joins TRBV29-1 and TRBJ1-5; perhaps TRBD1 as D (6 bases). V was cut by 7 bases and J by 5 bases, with 15 bases left in between. The germline V gene encodes CDR1 SQVTM and CDR2 ANQGSEA. The CDR3 has 13 residues. The CDR3 protein is CSAGGGPDQPQHF. The CDR3 DNA follows: TGCAGCGCTGGAGGGGGTCCGGATCAGCCCCAGCATTTT.

The rearrangement uses TRBV29-1 and TRBJ2-3; perhaps TRBD1 as D (5 bases). Per germline, CDR1 SQVTM and CDR2 ANQGSEA. This CDR3 has 12 amino acids. V gave up 7 bases and J gave up 2 bases, with 10 bases separating them. CDR3 in amino acids: CSALDNTDTQYF. In nucleotides, the CDR3 is TGCAGCGCCCTGGACAACACAGATACGCAGTATTTT.

This clonotype appeared a few times. This rearrangement joins TRBV5-1 to TRBJ1-1; D unclear. The germline CDR1 and CDR2 sequences are SGHRS and YFSETQ. This CDR3 contains 13 residues. The germline V and J ends were trimmed by 1 base and 5 bases, with 9 bases remaining between them. DNA of the CDR3: TGCGCCAGCAGCTTGTGGCAGGAGACTGAAGCTTTCTTT. Protein sequence: CASSLWQETEAFF.

The sample holds many counts of this clonotype. The gene calls are TRBV7-2 and TRBJ1-5, with 7 nucleotides matching TRBD1. There are 16 residues in the CDR3. Germline CDR1 and CDR2: SGHTA and FQGNSA. J gave up 7 bases and V 3 bases, and 12 bases lay outside the gene matches. The CDR3 region is CASSLVGGPVLQPQHF. As DNA, the CDR3 is TGTGCCAGCAGCTTGGTAGGGGGCCCGGTATTGCAGCCCCAGCATTTT.

Note on this clonotype: Since a much larger clone is just one base distant, this may be a read error. The J gene is TRBJ1-2, the V gene TRBV6-1, with TRBD1 identical over 7 bases. Germline CDR1 is MNHNS and CDR2 is SASEGT. Unmatched junction bases numbered 6, after V lost 4 bases and J lost 4 bases. The CDR3 contains 14 residues. CDR3 amino acids: CASSVETGPYGYTF. CDR3 DNA: TGTGCCAGCAGTGTGGAGACAGGGCCCTATGGCTACACCTTC.

This clonotype was counted many times. The chain combines TRBV12-3 or TRBV12-4 with TRBJ2-7; D tentatively reads TRBD1 or TRBD2 (5 bases each). V lost 6 bases, J lost 2 bases, and 14 bases lay in between. The CDR3 is 14 amino acids. The CDR3 coding sequence is TGTGCCAGCAGCCTGGGCTGGGGGACCTACGAGCAGTACTTC. Protein sequence: CASSLGWGTYEQYF.

This clonotype was observed many times. The J gene is TRBJ2-1, the V gene TRBV25-1; 11 bases match TRBD2. CDR1 and CDR2 (germline): MGHDK, SYGVNS. The V gene end was trimmed by 2 bases and the J gene end by 0 bases; junction bases not matched to a gene: 12. This CDR3 comprises 20 residues. The CDR3 DNA reads TGTGCCAGCAGTGAACCCGGGGTAGCGGGAGGGTCGAGCTCCTACAATGAGCAGTTCTTC. Its translation is CASSEPGVAGGSSSYNEQFF.

This clonotype has at least ten counts. This rearrangement joins TRBV5-4 to TRBJ2-3; 12 bases are shared with TRBD2. Germline V gene data show CDR1 as SGHNT and CDR2 as YYREEE (reference sequence). J lost 2 bases, V lost 5 bases, and 9 bases had no gene match. The CDR3 sequence is 17 residues long. The CDR3: CASRPGSSGRATDTQYF. As DNA, the CDR3 is TGTGCCAGCAGACCCGGATCTAGCGGGAGGGCCACAGATACGCAGTATTTT.

J is TRBJ2-1 and V is TRBV3-1; maybe TRBD2 (6 bases). In germline, CDR1 is LGHDT, CDR2 YNNKEL (reference sequence). This CDR3 region has 18 residues. Trimming took 1 base from V and 1 from J, leaving 17 bases between them. CDR3 coding DNA: TGTGCCAGCAGCCAAGCGGCACCGACTAGTAGGTCCTACAATGAGCAGTTCTTC. Amino acid sequence: CASSQAAPTSRSYNEQFF.